These 31 T cell receptor beta chains came from one sample sequenced in a study of blood T cell repertoires in COVID-19. The assay was immunoSEQ multiplex PCR, and TCRdb's table has in-frame clones only and misses some. The sample lists about 240,000 clones, roughly 83% seen once, with 12% in the top ten. The source material was peripheral blood. All receptors come from a man older than 75 with acute or convalescent COVID-19.

This clone occurred many times. The chain joins TRBV18 to TRBJ1-1; 7 nucleotides line up with TRBD1. CDR3 length equals 16 residues. V gave up 3 bases and J gave up 1 base; unmatched junction bases: 8. Germline-derived CDR1 and CDR2 are KGHSH and LQKENI. The CDR3 loop is CASSPQGEISNTEAFF. Written as DNA, the CDR3 is TGTGCCAGCTCACCCCAGGGGGAAATCTCGAACACTGAAGCTTTCTTT.

This chain uses TRBV28 with TRBJ2-7; maybe TRBD2 (6 bases). This CDR3 has 15 amino acids. Germline lookup yields CDR1 MDHEN and CDR2 SYDVKM. V dropped 1 base and J dropped 1 base, with 11 bases sitting between them. The CDR3 sequence: CASSLFGGPSYEQYF. CDR3 nucleotide sequence: TGTGCCAGCAGTTTATTCGGAGGGCCTTCCTACGAGCAGTACTTC. Using reference TRBV28 and TRBJ2-7 for the parts outside the CDR3, the full variable domain is DVKVTQSSRYLVKRTGEKVFLECVQDMDHENMFWYRQDPGLGLRLIYFSYDVKMKEKGDIPEGYSVSREKKERFSLILESASTNQTSMYLCASSLFGGPSYEQYFGPGTRLTVT.

The chain links TRBV28 to TRBJ1-4; a weak D match, TRBD1 (5 bases). The CDR3 length is 14 residues. The V and J ends lost 6 bases and 5 bases respectively, with 13 bases between them. Germline CDR1 MDHEN, CDR2 SYDVKM. The CDR3 loop is CASRWGRANEKLFF. CDR3 bases: TGTGCCAGCAGATGGGGCAGGGCAAATGAAAAACTGTTTTTT.

J is TRBJ1-3 and V is TRBV7-9; D may be TRBD1 (6 bases). This CDR3 contains 16 residues. Germline assignment: CDR1 SEHNR and CDR2 FQNEAQ (reference sequence). V lost 0 bases and J 4 bases, leaving 13 bases between the germline ends. The CDR3 protein is CASSLAPGGRGNTIYF. The CDR3 bases are TGTGCCAGCAGCTTAGCGCCGGGGGGGCGCGGAAACACCATATATTTT.

V usage is TRBV5-6 and J usage is TRBJ2-7, with 7 bases matching TRBD1. The length of the CDR3 is 15 residues. From germline, CDR1 is SGHDT and CDR2 YYEEEE. The trim removed 1 base at V and 4 bases at J, leaving 8 bases unmatched. DNA for the CDR3: TGTGCCAGCAGCTTGTATCTGACAGGGCAGTACGAGCAGTACTTC. Its protein is CASSLYLTGQYEQYF. Supplemented by reference TRBV5-6 and TRBJ2-7, the full variable domain reads DAGVTQSPTHLIKTRGQQVTLRCSPKSGHDTVSWYQQALGQGPQFIFQYYEEEERQRGNFPDRFSGHQFPNYSSELNVNALLLGDSALYLCASSLYLTGQYEQYFGPGTRLTVT.

This rearrangement joins TRBV11-3 to TRBJ2-2, with TRBD1 matching over 7 bases. The CDR3 loop spans 16 amino acids. V trimming: 9 bases; J trimming: 5 bases; junction bases outside the gene matches: 15. CDR1 is SGHNT and CDR2 is YENEEA in the germline V gene. CDR3 bases: TGTGCCAGTAATAGACAGGGATCTATTATTACCGGGGAGCTGTTTTTT. Its protein product is CASNRQGSIITGELFF. The full variable domain, with the rest looked up from reference TRBV11-3 and TRBJ2-2, is EAGVVQSPRYKIIEKKQPVAFWCNPISGHNTLYWYLQNLGQGPELLIRYENEEAVDDSQLPKDRFSAERLKGVDSTLKIQPAELGDSAVYLCASNRQGSIITGELFFGEGSRLTVL.

The V gene is TRBV5-4, the J gene TRBJ2-1; no reliable D call. The CDR3 is 13 amino acids. Germline V gene lookup returns CDR1 SGHNT and CDR2 YYREEE (reference sequence). The V and J ends lost 5 bases and 9 bases respectively, with 15 bases between them. CDR3 amino acids: CASSTERFGEQFF. For the CDR3, the DNA is TGTGCCAGCAGTACGGAGAGGTTTGGTGAGCAGTTCTTC.

This clone has more than one count but fewer than ten. J is TRBJ1-5 and V is TRBV7-2; D is possibly TRBD1 (6 bases). The ends were cut back, 1 base at V and 0 bases at J, with 10 bases in the middle. Germline V CDR1 and CDR2: SGHTA, FQGNSA. The CDR3 has 16 amino acids. CDR3 nucleotides: TGTGCCAGCAGCTTAGTAGGGGGACATAGCAATCAGCCCCAGCATTTT. It encodes CASSLVGGHSNQPQHF.

This chain connects TRBV9 to TRBJ2-1, with 9 bases that match TRBD2. The CDR3 spans 15 residues. The germline V gene has CDR1 SGDLS and CDR2 YYNGEE. The junction had 5 bases not matched to a gene; V was cut back by 0 bases and J by 7 bases. The CDR3 bases are TGTGCCAGCAGCGTAGGTTTTAGCGGGAGTAATGAGCAGTTCTTC. Its translation: CASSVGFSGSNEQFF.

The J gene is TRBJ2-7, the V gene TRBV3-1 (or the pseudogene TRBV3-2); 7 bases align to TRBD1. The V segment lost 0 bases and the J segment 5 bases; nucleotides outside the gene matches: 10. The V gene's germline CDR1 is LGHDT and CDR2 YNNKEL (reference sequence). The CDR3 length is 16 residues. The DNA for the CDR3 is TGTGCCAGCAGCCAAGAGGGGACAGTCAGGCTCGACGAGCAGTACTTC. It codes for CASSQEGTVRLDEQYF.

V gene TRBV6-5 combines with J gene TRBJ1-1, with D perhaps matching TRBD1 (6 bases). Germline V CDR1 and CDR2: MNHEY, SVGAGI. Trimming shortened V by 2 bases and J by 1 base, and 8 bases separated the two germline ends. The CDR3 length is 14 residues. The CDR3 sequence is CASSYQGRNTEAFF. In DNA, the CDR3 is TGTGCCAGCAGTTACCAGGGGAGGAACACTGAAGCTTTCTTT.

CDR3 region: CAISEGGDSYNEQFF. The CDR3 DNA is TGTGCCATCAGTGAAGGAGGGGACTCCTACAATGAGCAGTTCTTC. This sequence joins TRBV10-3 and TRBJ2-1; D may be TRBD2 (6 bases). The CDR3 spans 15 residues. The ends were cut back, 3 bases at V and 0 bases at J, with 9 bases in the middle. The germline V gene encodes CDR1 ENHRY and CDR2 SYGVKD.

The J gene is TRBJ2-6, the V gene TRBV4-2; D may be TRBD2 (7 bases). CDR1 LGHNA and CDR2 YNFKEQ come from the germline V gene. The CDR3 consists of 17 residues. V shed 1 base and J shed 1 base, with 11 bases lying between them. CDR3 nucleotides: TGTGCCAGCAGCCAAGGGGGGGGCAGGTCTGGGGCCAACGTCCTGACTTTC. This sequence encodes CASSQGGGRSGANVLTF.

V and J are TRBV3-1 (or the pseudogene TRBV3-2) and TRBJ2-3; D is possibly TRBD2 (7 bases). The germline CDR1 and CDR2 sequences are LGHDT and YNNKEL (reference sequence). CDR3 size: 14 residues. Trimming cost V 8 bases and J 0 bases, with 12 bases left between them. The CDR3 spells CASRGDISTDTQYF. CDR3 in DNA: TGTGCCAGCCGGGGGGACATTAGCACAGATACGCAGTATTTT.

The rearrangement uses TRBV27 and TRBJ2-3, with TRBD2 identical over 9 bases. The germline V gene encodes CDR1 MNHEY and CDR2 SMNVEV (reference sequence). The CDR3 covers 18 residues. V trimming: 6 bases; J trimming: 5 bases; junction bases outside the gene matches: 18. CDR3 sequence: CASRPPPGTSFVRDTQYF. DNA of the CDR3: TGTGCCAGCAGGCCCCCCCCCGGGACTAGCTTTGTTAGAGATACGCAGTATTTT.

J is TRBJ2-7 and V is TRBV5-1; weak D call: TRBD1 (5 bases). V shed 2 bases and J shed 0 bases, with 12 bases lying between them. The CDR3 consists of 15 residues. Germline CDR1 SGHRS, CDR2 YFSETQ. CDR3 residues: CASSFGVDSSYEQYF. In DNA, the CDR3 is TGCGCCAGCAGCTTTGGGGTCGACAGCTCCTACGAGCAGTACTTC.

This rearrangement joins TRBV29-1 to TRBJ2-2, with D hard to call. Germline V lookup: CDR1 SQVTM, CDR2 ANQGSEA. The length of the CDR3 is 10 residues. Trimming took off 2 bases at V and 8 bases at J, with 3 bases between the two ends. CDR3 residues: CSVELGELFF. CDR3 nucleotides: TGCAGCGTTGAATTAGGGGAGCTGTTTTTT.

This chain links TRBV21-1 with TRBJ2-1; the D segment call TRBD2 is taken from the table without a DNA check. TRBV21-1 is a pseudogene locus. This CDR3 region has 17 residues. CDR3 sequence reads: CASSKFPSGRGYNEQFF. The CDR3 bases are TGTGCCAGCAGCAAATTTCCTAGCGGGAGGGGCTACAATGAGCAGTTCTTC.

This clone was found a few times. The J gene is TRBJ1-6, the V gene TRBV5-1; 7 nucleotides match TRBD1. The V gene's germline CDR1 is SGHRS and CDR2 YFSETQ. With 4 bases clipped from V and 0 bases from J, the junction kept 10 bases outside the gene matches. The CDR3 loop spans 18 amino acids. The CDR3 bases are TGCGCCAGCAGCGCAGGACAGGTCATCAGCTCCTATAATTCACCCCTCCACTTT. Translating gives CASSAGQVISSYNSPLHF.

This chain connects TRBV19 to TRBJ1-3, with TRBD1 matching over 7 bases. CDR1 and CDR2 from the germline V gene are LNHDA and SQIVND (reference sequence). V was clipped by 6 bases and J by 0 bases; unmatched bases: 8. This CDR3 has 16 amino acids. CDR3 loop: CASRLGQTSSGNTIYF. In DNA form, the CDR3 reads TGTGCCAGTAGACTGGGACAGACCAGCTCTGGAAACACCATATATTTT.

This sequence joins TRBV27 and TRBJ2-3, with 13 bases aligning to TRBD2. CDR3 length equals 16 residues. The ends lost 5 bases at V and 4 bases at J; junction bases unmatched: 6. Germline assignment: CDR1 MNHEY and CDR2 SMNVEV (reference sequence). CDR3 sequence (DNA): TGTGCCAGCAGTATACTAGCGGGAGGGCGGTCAGATACGCAGTATTTT. This sequence encodes CASSILAGGRSDTQYF.

CDR3 sequence (DNA): TGTGCCAGCAGTTTCGGAGCAACCGGGGAGCTGTTTTTT. Translated: CASSFGATGELFF. The gene calls are TRBV27 and TRBJ2-2; D is undetermined. Trimming pared 3 bases from V and 5 bases from J, leaving 7 bases between. The CDR3 spans 13 residues. Germline assignment: CDR1 MNHEY and CDR2 SMNVEV (reference sequence).

About this clone: Germline is not matched at one junction end, which may reflect a read error. The chain joins TRBV7-7 to TRBJ1-5, with a tentative D call TRBD1 (5 bases). CDR1 and CDR2 (germline): SSHAT, FNYEAQ (reference sequence). The CDR3 extends over 20 amino acids. The CDR3, as DNA: TGTGCTAGCAGCTTACTATGTGGTGCCCTCAGGCGCTTAGGGGATCAGCCCCAGCATTTT. Translating it yields CASSLLCGALRRLGDQPQHF.

This rearrangement joins TRBV11-3 to TRBJ2-1, with 11 positions matching TRBD2. With 3 bases clipped from V and 5 bases from J, the junction kept 3 bases outside the gene matches. Germline V gives CDR1 SGHNT, CDR2 YENEEA. This CDR3 has 15 amino acids. CDR3 DNA: TGTGCCAGCAGCTTGACTAGCGGGGCACACAATGAGCAGTTCTTC. Translating it yields CASSLTSGAHNEQFF.

This rearrangement joins TRBV19 to TRBJ1-6; D not certain. V was pared by 7 bases and J by 16 bases, with 17 bases between. The CDR3 has 12 residues. Germline V gene sequence: CDR1 LNHDA, CDR2 SQIVND (reference sequence). DNA for the CDR3: TGTGCCAGTACTCCTGTTGGCGGAAAACTCCACTTT. Protein sequence: CASTPVGGKLHF.

This clone was counted a single time. This rearrangement joins TRBV7-6 to TRBJ2-1; D is perhaps TRBD2 (6 bases). V lost 9 bases, J lost 4 bases, and 16 bases lay in between. There are 14 residues in the CDR3. CDR1 and CDR2 (germline): SGHVS, FNYEAQ. This CDR3 is CASGASDIYNEQFF. DNA of the CDR3: TGTGCCAGTGGAGCTAGCGACATATACAATGAGCAGTTCTTC.

The chain is built from TRBV19 and TRBJ2-7; 8 nucleotides align to TRBD1. The CDR3 is 17 amino acids. Trimming at V came to 5 bases and at J to 7 bases, leaving 19 bases not matched to a gene. Germline V CDR1 and CDR2: LNHDA, SQIVND (reference sequence). CDR3 in amino acids: CASSGVTGGHRRGEQYF. As DNA, the CDR3 is TGTGCCAGTAGTGGCGTAACAGGGGGTCATCGACGGGGAGAGCAGTACTTC.

The rearrangement uses TRBV6-2 or TRBV6-3 and TRBJ2-1; 7 bases match TRBD1. Germline values: CDR1 MNHEY, CDR2 SVGEGT. This CDR3 contains 14 residues. With V trimmed by 6 bases and J by 8 bases, 10 bases remained unmatched. The CDR3 DNA reads TGTGCCAGCAGCCGCGGACAGGTGGGGGATGAGCAGTTCTTC. Translating gives CASSRGQVGDEQFF.

The chain has TRBV6-5 and TRBJ1-2, with TRBD1 matching over 9 bases. In germline, CDR1 is MNHEY, CDR2 SVGAGI. CDR3 size: 14 residues. The J segment lost 10 bases and the V segment lost 6 bases, leaving 12 bases of the junction unmatched. Written as DNA, the CDR3 is TGTGCCAGCAGAAAGACAGGGGGGGGAGGAATCTACACCTTC. The encoded protein is CASRKTGGGGIYTF.

J is TRBJ2-2 and V is TRBV11-3; no clear D. V lost 1 base to trimming and J lost 4 bases, with 10 bases between them. This CDR3 region has 15 residues. Germline V gene data show CDR1 as SGHNT and CDR2 as YENEEA. This chain's CDR3 is CASSLGPTITGELFF. In DNA, the CDR3 is TGTGCCAGCAGCTTAGGACCAACTATCACCGGGGAGCTGTTTTTT. The variable domain in full, completed from reference TRBV11-3 and TRBJ2-2, reads EAGVVQSPRYKIIEKKQPVAFWCNPISGHNTLYWYLQNLGQGPELLIRYENEEAVDDSQLPKDRFSAERLKGVDSTLKIQPAELGDSAVYLCASSLGPTITGELFFGEGSRLTVL.

V usage is TRBV5-1 and J usage is TRBJ2-6, with no clear D. CDR3 size: 19 residues. The V end was cut by 3 bases, the J end by 0 bases, with 19 bases between. CDR1 and CDR2 from the germline V gene are SGHRS and YFSETQ. CDR3 coding DNA: TGCGCCAGCAGCTGGCCCCCTGGCAGCGTAAGCTCTGGGGCCAACGTCCTGACTTTC. Protein: CASSWPPGSVSSGANVLTF. Filled out from reference TRBV5-1 and TRBJ2-6, the complete variable domain reads KAGVTQTPRYLIKTRGQQVTLSCSPISGHRSVSWYQQTPGQGLQFLFEYFSETQRNKGNFPGRFSGRQFSNSRSEMNVSTLELGDSALYLCASSWPPGSVSSGANVLTFGAGSRLTVL.